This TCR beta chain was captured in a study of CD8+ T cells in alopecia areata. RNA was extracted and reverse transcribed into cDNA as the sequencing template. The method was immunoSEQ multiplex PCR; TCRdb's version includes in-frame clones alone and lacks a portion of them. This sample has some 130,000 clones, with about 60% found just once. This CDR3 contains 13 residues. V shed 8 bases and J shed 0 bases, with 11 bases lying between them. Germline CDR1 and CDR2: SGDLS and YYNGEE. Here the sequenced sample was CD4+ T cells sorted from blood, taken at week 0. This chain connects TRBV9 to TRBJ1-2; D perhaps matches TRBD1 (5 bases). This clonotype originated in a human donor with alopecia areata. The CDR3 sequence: CASRDGANYGYTF. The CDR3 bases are TGTGCCAGTCGGGACGGAGCTAACTATGGCTACACCTTC.